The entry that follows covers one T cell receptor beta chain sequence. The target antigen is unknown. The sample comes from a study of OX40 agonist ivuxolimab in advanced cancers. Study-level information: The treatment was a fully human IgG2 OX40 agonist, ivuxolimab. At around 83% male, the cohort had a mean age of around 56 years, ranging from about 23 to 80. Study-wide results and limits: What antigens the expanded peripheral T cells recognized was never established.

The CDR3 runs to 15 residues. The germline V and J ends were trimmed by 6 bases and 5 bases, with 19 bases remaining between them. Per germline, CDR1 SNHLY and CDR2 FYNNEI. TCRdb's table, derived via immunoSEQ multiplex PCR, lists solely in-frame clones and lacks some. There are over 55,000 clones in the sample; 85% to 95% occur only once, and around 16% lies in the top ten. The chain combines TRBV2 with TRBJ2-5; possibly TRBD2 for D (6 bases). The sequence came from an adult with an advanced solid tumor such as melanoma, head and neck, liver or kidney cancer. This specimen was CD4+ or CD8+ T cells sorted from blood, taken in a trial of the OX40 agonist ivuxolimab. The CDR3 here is CASRSSGGIGETQYF. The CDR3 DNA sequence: TGTGCCAGCAGGAGTAGCGGCGGGATCGGGGAGACCCAGTACTTC.